Listed below are T cell receptor beta chains from one sample, sequenced in a study of Ad26.COV2.S vaccination and SARS-CoV-2 variants. The protocol was immunoSEQ multiplex PCR, while the TCRdb copy is restricted to in-frame clones and leaves out a portion. The profile covers around 100,000 clones, with roughly 84% appearing a single time and more than 15% taken by the ten largest. The specimen comprised peripheral blood, sampled after recovery from COVID-19. The receptors here all came from a human donor who had recovered from COVID-19. CDR3s include the opening cysteine and the closing phenylalanine or tryptophan. Each record gives: clone size, V gene, J gene, CDR3 length, D gene, CDR3 protein, CDR3 DNA. D genes are given only for firm matches. For some rows the clone size is stated as once, few or many, or as a class when expanded; others skip it.

>-|TRBV18|TRBJ1-1|13|-
CASSLGGDTEAFF
TGTGCCAGCTCTCTCGGTGGGGACACTGAAGCTTTCTTT
>-|TRBV5-6|TRBJ1-5|16|TRBD1
CASSPGTGSEEQPQHF
TGTGCCAGCAGCCCGGGGACAGGGTCAGAGGAACAGCCCCAGCATTTT
>-|TRBV12-3/TRBV12-4|TRBJ2-3|13|TRBD2
CASSLAGADTQYF
TGTGCCAGCAGTCTTGCGGGAGCGGATACGCAGTATTTT
>-|TRBV7-9|TRBJ2-7|15|-
CASSLDRGVTYEQYF
TGTGCCAGCAGCTTAGATCGGGGAGTGACCTACGAGCAGTACTTC
>-|TRBV24-1|TRBJ2-1|16|-
CATSDLWESSYNEQFF
TGTGCCACCAGTGATTTGTGGGAAAGTTCCTACAATGAGCAGTTCTTC
>-|TRBV19|TRBJ1-5|15|-
CASSTGTSSNQPQHF
TGTGCCAGTAGTACCGGGACATCTAGCAATCAGCCCCAGCATTTT
>once|TRBV19|TRBJ2-3|17|-
CASRIRAPSRRTDTQYF
TGTGCCAGTCGCATCCGGGCCCCTTCTAGGAGGACAGATACGCAGTATTTT
>-|TRBV29-1|TRBJ2-1|13|-
CSVSGTQSDEQFF
TGCAGCGTATCCGGGACCCAAAGCGATGAGCAGTTCTTC
>-|TRBV5-1|TRBJ1-1|15|-
CASNSLGGANTEAFF
TGCGCCAGCAACTCTCTCGGGGGGGCGAACACTGAAGCTTTCTTT
>-|TRBV5-4|TRBJ2-7|14|-
CASSRPEKSPEQYF
TGTGCCAGCAGCCGTCCGGAGAAGTCCCCCGAGCAGTACTTC
>-|TRBV7-9|TRBJ2-1|15|TRBD2
CASSLGLVDPREQFF
TGTGCCAGCAGCCTAGGACTAGTTGACCCCCGGGAACAGTTCTTC
>-|TRBV25-1|TRBJ2-7|13|-
CASTTDGPYEQYF
TGTGCCAGCACCACGGACGGCCCCTACGAGCAGTACTTC
>-|TRBV5-1|TRBJ1-6|16|-
CASSDGGLSRGSPLHF
TGCGCCAGCAGCGACGGGGGCCTTTCACGGGGTTCACCCCTCCACTTT
>few|TRBV27|TRBJ1-5|14|-
CASRYGGLGQPQHF
TGTGCCAGCAGGTACGGGGGGCTGGGGCAGCCCCAGCATTTT
>-|TRBV19|TRBJ2-3|12|TRBD1
CASNRGQDTQYF
TGTGCCAGTAACAGGGGGCAAGATACGCAGTATTTT
>-|TRBV7-2|TRBJ1-2|13|-
CASSWRDGQGYTF
TGTGCCAGCAGCTGGCGGGATGGGCAGGGCTACACCTTC
>few|TRBV28|TRBJ2-1|20|-
CASSRWTGGPLAGRDNEQFF
TGTGCCAGCAGTCGGTGGACAGGGGGACCTCTAGCGGGACGTGACAATGAGCAGTTCTTC
>-|TRBV3-1/TRBV3-2|TRBJ2-5|18|-
CASTWTVGLTGGQETQYF
TGTGCCAGCACCTGGACAGTTGGGCTAACGGGAGGACAAGAGACCCAGTACTTC
>once|TRBV18|TRBJ2-6|19|TRBD1
CASSPLPDRDGSGANVLTF
TGTGCCAGCTCACCGCTCCCGGACAGGGACGGATCCGGGGCCAACGTCCTGACTTTC
>-|TRBV4-3|TRBJ2-7|15|-
CASSQDTGFSYEQYF
TGCGCCAGCAGCCAAGACACAGGGTTTTCCTACGAGCAGTACTTC
>-|TRBV6-6|TRBJ1-4|16|TRBD1
CASSYSGTEINEKLFF
TGTGCCAGCAGTTACTCGGGGACAGAAATAAATGAAAAACTGTTTTTT
>-|TRBV11-2|TRBJ2-1|15|TRBD2
CASARGLGGNNEQFF
TGTGCCAGCGCGAGGGGACTAGGCGGAAACAATGAGCAGTTCTTC
>-|TRBV6-2/TRBV6-3|TRBJ1-5|17|-
CASSQSNTGYGNQPQHF
TGTGCCAGCAGCCAATCGAATACAGGGTACGGCAATCAGCCCCAGCATTTT
>-|TRBV27|TRBJ1-1|13|-
CASSLPASTKAFF
TGTGCCAGCAGTTTGCCCGCATCCACGAAGGCTTTCTTT
>once|TRBV9|TRBJ2-1|16|-
CASSVAGVNSYNEQFF
TGTGCCAGCAGCGTAGCCGGGGTTAACTCCTACAATGAGCAGTTCTTC
>few|TRBV11-2|TRBJ2-4|16|TRBD2
CASSGRTSGTQNIQYF
TGTGCCAGCAGCGGAAGGACTAGCGGGACCCAAAACATTCAGTACTTC
>-|TRBV7-2|TRBJ2-3|16|-
CASSSTGRAPTDTQYF
TGTGCCAGCAGCTCTACGGGCCGGGCTCCCACAGATACGCAGTATTTT
>-|TRBV11-2|TRBJ1-2|17|-
CASSRAVGRAGSYGYTF
TGTGCCAGCAGCAGAGCTGTCGGCAGGGCCGGAAGCTATGGCTACACCTTC
>-|TRBV7-6|TRBJ2-6|14|-
CASSLDPARGGLTF
TGTGCCAGCAGCTTAGATCCCGCCAGGGGGGGCCTGACTTTC
>-|TRBV7-8|TRBJ2-7|13|-
CASSLDLGDEQYF
TGTGCCAGCAGCTTAGACCTGGGGGACGAGCAGTACTTC
>-|TRBV15|TRBJ2-2|16|-
CATSRDQSRRTGELFF
TGTGCCACCAGCAGAGATCAGTCTAGGCGCACCGGGGAGCTGTTTTTT
>-|TRBV10-3|TRBJ2-3|17|-
CATSPSTAASGIDTQYF
TGTGCCACCAGCCCCTCCACAGCGGCGTCAGGCATAGATACGCAGTATTTT
>-|TRBV19|TRBJ1-2|14|TRBD1
CASSVGTASYGYTF
TGTGCCAGTAGTGTCGGGACAGCTTCCTATGGCTACACCTTC
>-|TRBV18|TRBJ1-1|15|TRBD1
CASSPNGQGYTEAFF
TGTGCCAGCTCACCAAATGGACAGGGGTATACTGAAGCTTTCTTT
>-|TRBV24-1|TRBJ2-5|14|TRBD1
CATRGTGKQETQYF
TGTGCCACACGAGGGACAGGGAAACAAGAGACCCAGTACTTC
>-|TRBV6-5|TRBJ2-7|15|TRBD1
CASSYSRDRVYEQYF
TGTGCCAGCAGTTACTCCCGGGACAGGGTCTACGAGCAGTACTTC
>few|TRBV5-1|TRBJ2-1|14|TRBD2
CASANSGSAEEQFF
TGCGCCAGCGCCAATAGCGGGTCGGCTGAGGAGCAGTTCTTC
>few|TRBV6-5|TRBJ2-7|14|-
CATKVQEGSYEQYF
TGTGCCACCAAAGTACAGGAGGGCTCCTACGAGCAGTACTTC
>-|TRBV2|TRBJ2-3|14|TRBD1
CASRRQGITDTQYF
TGTGCCAGCAGACGACAGGGAATCACAGATACGCAGTATTTT
>-|TRBV28|TRBJ1-5|14|-
CASSLVSTYQPQHF
TGTGCCAGCAGTTTAGTCAGTACCTATCAGCCCCAGCATTTT
>-|TRBV5-1|TRBJ2-3|14|-
CASSRPGRTDTQYF
TGCGCCAGTTCTCGACCGGGGAGGACAGATACGCAGTATTTT
>few|TRBV4-1|TRBJ1-6|14|-
CASSQDLRVSPLHF
TGCGCCAGCAGCCAAGATTTGAGGGTTTCTCCCCTCCACTTT
>-|TRBV14|TRBJ2-1|16|-
CASSTGPRWGSGEQFF
TGTGCCAGCAGTACCGGCCCTAGATGGGGTAGCGGTGAGCAGTTCTTC
>-|TRBV4-1|TRBJ2-3|13|TRBD1
CASSPRDRVMQYF
TGCGCCAGCAGCCCCCGGGACAGAGTCATGCAGTATTTT
>-|TRBV4-1|TRBJ2-7|11|-
CASSQVTEQYF
TGCGCCAGCAGCCAAGTGACCGAGCAGTACTTC
>-|TRBV6-5|TRBJ2-2|12|TRBD2
CASRGLAGELFF
TGTGCCAGCAGGGGACTAGCCGGGGAGCTGTTTTTT
>-|TRBV6-5|TRBJ1-2|13|-
CASSQMGTHGYTF
TGTGCCAGCAGTCAAATGGGCACTCATGGCTACACCTTC
>-|TRBV12-3/TRBV12-4|TRBJ1-2|13|TRBD1
CASSLGQAYGYTF
TGTGCCAGCAGTCTGGGACAGGCCTATGGCTACACCTTC
>-|TRBV12-3/TRBV12-4|TRBJ2-2|12|-
CASSLGGGVLFF
TGTGCCAGCAGTTTAGGAGGAGGAGTGCTGTTTTTT
>-|TRBV6-6|TRBJ2-7|14|TRBD2
CASISSGRAYEQYF
TGTGCCAGCATCTCTAGCGGGAGGGCCTACGAGCAGTACTTC
>-|TRBV7-2|TRBJ2-6|17|-
CASIIQGGIAGANVLTF
TGTGCCAGCATCATACAGGGTGGGATTGCTGGGGCCAACGTCCTGACTTTC
>-|TRBV3-1/TRBV3-2|TRBJ2-2|16|-
CASSRFDVPNTGELFF
TGTGCCAGCAGCCGATTCGACGTCCCGAACACCGGGGAGCTGTTTTTT
>-|TRBV5-4|TRBJ2-1|17|-
CASSLTGTGLNYNEQFF
TGTGCCAGCAGCTTGACTGGAACAGGGCTGAACTACAATGAGCAGTTCTTC
>-|TRBV25-1|TRBJ2-4|16|-
CASTLSGPGDKNIQYF
TGTGCCAGCACCTTAAGCGGGCCGGGGGACAAAAACATTCAGTACTTC
>-|TRBV27|TRBJ2-2|18|TRBD2
CASSSLGRGGRNTGELFF
TGTGCCAGCAGCTCCCTCGGTCGTGGCGGGAGGAATACCGGGGAGCTGTTTTTT